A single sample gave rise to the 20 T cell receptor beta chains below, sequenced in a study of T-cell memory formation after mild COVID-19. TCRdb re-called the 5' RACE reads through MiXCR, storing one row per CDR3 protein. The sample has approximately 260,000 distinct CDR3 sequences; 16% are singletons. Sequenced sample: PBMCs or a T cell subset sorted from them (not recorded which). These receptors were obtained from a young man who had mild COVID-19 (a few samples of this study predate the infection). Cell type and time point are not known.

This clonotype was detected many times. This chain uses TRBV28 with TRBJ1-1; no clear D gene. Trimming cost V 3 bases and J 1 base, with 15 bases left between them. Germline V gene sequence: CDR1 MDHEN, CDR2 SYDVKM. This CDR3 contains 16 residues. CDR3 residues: CASSFQYSNPNTEAFF. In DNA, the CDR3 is TGTGCCAGCAGTTTTCAGTACTCCAACCCGAACACTGAAGCTTTCTTT.

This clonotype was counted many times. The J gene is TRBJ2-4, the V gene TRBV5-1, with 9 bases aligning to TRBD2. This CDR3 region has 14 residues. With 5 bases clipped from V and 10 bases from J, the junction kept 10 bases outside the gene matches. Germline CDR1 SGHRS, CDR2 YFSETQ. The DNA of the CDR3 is TGCGCCAGCAGTACGTCTAGCGGGGCCCTTATTCAGTACTTC. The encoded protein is CASSTSSGALIQYF.

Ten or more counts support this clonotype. CDR3 DNA: TGTGCCAGCAGGAGATTTAGCGGGGTCCAAGAGACCCAGTACTTC. Translation gives CASRRFSGVQETQYF. The rearrangement links TRBV6-2 or TRBV6-3 to TRBJ2-5, with TRBD2 matching over 8 bases. The V and J ends lost 6 bases and 1 base, in that order; junction bases with no gene match: 7. The CDR3 runs 15 residues. Germline assignment: CDR1 MNHEY and CDR2 SVGEGT.

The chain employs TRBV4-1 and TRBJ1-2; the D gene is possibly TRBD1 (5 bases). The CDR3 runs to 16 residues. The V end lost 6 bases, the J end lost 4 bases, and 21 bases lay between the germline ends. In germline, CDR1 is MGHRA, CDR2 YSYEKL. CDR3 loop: CASRPAGLGEGYGYTF. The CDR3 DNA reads TGCGCCAGCAGGCCCGCCGGGTTGGGGGAAGGCTATGGCTACACCTTC.

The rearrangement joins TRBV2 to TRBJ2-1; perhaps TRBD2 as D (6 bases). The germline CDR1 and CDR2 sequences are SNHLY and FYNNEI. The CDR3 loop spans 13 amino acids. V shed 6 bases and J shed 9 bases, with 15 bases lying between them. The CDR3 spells CASRAFVGGEQFF. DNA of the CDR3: TGTGCCAGCAGGGCCTTCGTGGGGGGTGAGCAGTTCTTC.

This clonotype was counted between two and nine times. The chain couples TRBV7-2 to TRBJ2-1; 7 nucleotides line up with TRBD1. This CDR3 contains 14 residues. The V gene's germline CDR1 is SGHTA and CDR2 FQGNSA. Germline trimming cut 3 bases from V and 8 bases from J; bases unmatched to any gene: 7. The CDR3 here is CASSFGRGYDEQFF. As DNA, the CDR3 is TGTGCCAGCAGCTTCGGCAGGGGGTATGATGAGCAGTTCTTC.

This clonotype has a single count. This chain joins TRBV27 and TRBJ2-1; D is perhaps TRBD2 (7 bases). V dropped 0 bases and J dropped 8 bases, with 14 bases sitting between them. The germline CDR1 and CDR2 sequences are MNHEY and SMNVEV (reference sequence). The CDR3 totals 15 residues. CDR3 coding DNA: TGTGCCAGCAGTTTATCCGGGGGGCGATTCGATGAGCAGTTCTTC. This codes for CASSLSGGRFDEQFF.

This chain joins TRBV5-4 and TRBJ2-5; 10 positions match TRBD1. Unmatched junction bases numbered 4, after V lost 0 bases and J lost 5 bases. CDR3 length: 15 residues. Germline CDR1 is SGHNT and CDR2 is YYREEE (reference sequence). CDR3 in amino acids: CASSLATGGQETQYF. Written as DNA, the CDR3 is TGTGCCAGCAGCTTGGCGACAGGGGGCCAGGAGACCCAGTACTTC.

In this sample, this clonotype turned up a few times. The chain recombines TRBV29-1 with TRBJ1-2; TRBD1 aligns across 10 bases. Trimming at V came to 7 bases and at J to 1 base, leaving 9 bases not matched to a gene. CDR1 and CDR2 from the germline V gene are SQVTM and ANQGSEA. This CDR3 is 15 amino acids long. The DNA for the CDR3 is TGCAGCGGCCTTGGATGGGACAGGGGTAACTATGGCTACACCTTC. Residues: CSGLGWDRGNYGYTF. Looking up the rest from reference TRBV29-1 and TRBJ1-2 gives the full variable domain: SAVISQKPSRDICQRGTSLTIQCQVDSQVTMMFWYRQQPGQSLTLIATANQGSEATYESGFVIDKFPISRPNLTFSTLTVSNMSPEDSSIYLCSGLGWDRGNYGYTFGSGTRLTVV.

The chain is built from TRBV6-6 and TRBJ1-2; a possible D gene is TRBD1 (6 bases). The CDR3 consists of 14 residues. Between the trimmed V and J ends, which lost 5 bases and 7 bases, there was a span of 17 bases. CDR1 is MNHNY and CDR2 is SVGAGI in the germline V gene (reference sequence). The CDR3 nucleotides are TGTGCCAGCAGTCCGACAGGACCCCCCGGTGGCTACACCTTC. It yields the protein CASSPTGPPGGYTF.

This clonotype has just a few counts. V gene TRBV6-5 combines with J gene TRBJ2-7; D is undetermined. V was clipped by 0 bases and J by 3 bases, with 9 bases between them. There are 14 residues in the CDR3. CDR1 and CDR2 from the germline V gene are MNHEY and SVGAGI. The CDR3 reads CASSYSWQNYEQYF. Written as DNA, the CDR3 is TGTGCCAGCAGTTACTCGTGGCAGAACTACGAGCAGTACTTC.

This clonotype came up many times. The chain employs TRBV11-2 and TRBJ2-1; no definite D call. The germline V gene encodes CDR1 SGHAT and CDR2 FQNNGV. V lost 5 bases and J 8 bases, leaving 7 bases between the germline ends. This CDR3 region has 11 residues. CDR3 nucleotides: TGTGCCAGCAGCCTGGACCATGAGCAGTTCTTC. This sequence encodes CASSLDHEQFF.

DNA for the CDR3: TGCAGTGCTCGGGGACAGGAGGCACCCCTCCACTTT. It yields the protein CSARGQEAPLHF. V gene TRBV20-1 combines with J gene TRBJ1-6, with 8 nucleotides matching TRBD1. V shed 5 bases and J 11 bases; nucleotides not matched to a gene: 5. The CDR3 loop spans 12 amino acids. Looked up from germline, CDR1 is DFQATT and CDR2 is SNEGSKA (reference sequence).

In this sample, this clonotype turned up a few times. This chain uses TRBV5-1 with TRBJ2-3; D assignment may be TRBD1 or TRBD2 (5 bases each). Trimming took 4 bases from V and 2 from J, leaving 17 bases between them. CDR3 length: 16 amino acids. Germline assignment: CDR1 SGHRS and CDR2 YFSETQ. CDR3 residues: CASSPGTVISTDTQYF. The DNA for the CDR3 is TGCGCCAGCAGCCCCGGGACCGTAATTTCCACAGATACGCAGTATTTT.

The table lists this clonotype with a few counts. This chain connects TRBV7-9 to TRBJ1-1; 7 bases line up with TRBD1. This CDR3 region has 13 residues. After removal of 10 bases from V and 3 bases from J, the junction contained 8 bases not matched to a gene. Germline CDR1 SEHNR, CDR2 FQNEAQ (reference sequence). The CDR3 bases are TGTGCCACCTCCGACAGGGATCACACTGAAGCTTTCTTT. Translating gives CATSDRDHTEAFF. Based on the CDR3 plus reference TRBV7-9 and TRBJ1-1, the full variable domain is DTGVSQNPRHKITKRGQNVTFRCDPISEHNRLYWYRQTLGQGPEFLTYFQNEAQLEKSRLLSDRFSAERPKGSFSTLEIQRTEQGDSAMYLCATSDRDHTEAFFGQGTRLTVV.

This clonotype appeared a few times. CDR3 sequence reads: CASSQGGTGALRTQYF. In DNA form, the CDR3 reads TGTGCCAGCAGCCAAGGAGGGACAGGGGCCCTTAGGACCCAGTACTTC. This chain connects TRBV4-2 to TRBJ2-5; 10 bases map to TRBD1. Germline V gene sequence: CDR1 LGHNA, CDR2 YNFKEQ. The CDR3 extends over 16 amino acids. Germline trimming cut 1 base from V and 7 bases from J; bases unmatched to any gene: 9.

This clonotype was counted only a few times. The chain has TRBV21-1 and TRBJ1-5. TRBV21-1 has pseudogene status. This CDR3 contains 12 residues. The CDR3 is CASGKGREPQHF. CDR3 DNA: TGTGCCAGCGGAAAGGGGAGGGAGCCCCAGCATTTT.

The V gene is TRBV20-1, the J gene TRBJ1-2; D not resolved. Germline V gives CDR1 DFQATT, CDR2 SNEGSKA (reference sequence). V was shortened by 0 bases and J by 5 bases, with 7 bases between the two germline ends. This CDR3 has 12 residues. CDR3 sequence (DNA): TGCAGTGCTAGAGATGGAGGATATGGCTACACCTTC. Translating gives CSARDGGYGYTF.

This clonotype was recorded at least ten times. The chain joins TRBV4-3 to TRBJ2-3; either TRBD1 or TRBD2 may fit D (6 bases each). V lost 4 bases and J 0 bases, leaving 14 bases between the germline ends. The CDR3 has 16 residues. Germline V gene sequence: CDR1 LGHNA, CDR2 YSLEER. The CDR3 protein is CASSRLPGASTDTQYF. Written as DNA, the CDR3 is TGCGCCAGCAGCCGCCTCCCGGGGGCTAGCACAGATACGCAGTATTTT.

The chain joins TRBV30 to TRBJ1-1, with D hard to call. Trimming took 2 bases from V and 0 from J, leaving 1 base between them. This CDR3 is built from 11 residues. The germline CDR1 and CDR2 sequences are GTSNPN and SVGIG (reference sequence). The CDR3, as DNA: TGTGCCTGGAGTCTGAACACTGAAGCTTTCTTT. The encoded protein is CAWSLNTEAFF.